Presented here are 2 T cell receptor beta chains from one specimen sequenced in a study of human T cells and chemical hapten exposure. Time point meaning: patch test 1, 2 weeks after DPC sensitization. Treatment denoted: therapeutic diphenylcyclopropenone sensitization with weekly scalp DPC. TCRdb passed the RACE reads through MiXCR, listing each CDR3 protein once. The sample contains 95,000 to 150,000 distinct CDR3 sequences, around 15% of which appear only once. The sequencing used whole blood, collected in connection with sensitization to the hapten diphenylcyclopropenone (DPC). The receptors were sampled from a man younger than 35 with alopecia areata. Some clones in this sample may be carry-over from other donors' samples.

The rearrangement links TRBV7-2 to TRBJ2-2; 11 nucleotides match TRBD2. V lost 5 bases to trimming and J lost 4 bases; unmatched junction nucleotides: 6. The CDR3 is 16 residues long. Germline V gene data show CDR1 as SGHTA and CDR2 as FQGNSA. CDR3 in DNA: TGTGCCAGCAGCCCTGTAGCGGGGGGGCGCACCGGGGAGCTGTTTTTT. Translating it yields CASSPVAGGRTGELFF.

This clonotype has at least ten counts. The CDR3 loop is CASKQGNTEAFF. The CDR3 coding sequence is TGTGCCAGTAAACAGGGGAACACTGAAGCTTTCTTT. This sequence joins TRBV19 and TRBJ1-1, with D possibly TRBD1 on 6 matching bases. V shed 7 bases and J shed 1 base, with 7 bases lying between them. Looked up from germline, CDR1 is LNHDA and CDR2 is SQIVND (reference sequence). The length of the CDR3 is 12 residues. Supplemented by reference TRBV19 and TRBJ1-1, the full variable domain reads DGGITQSPKYLFRKEGQNVTLSCEQNLNHDAMYWYRQDPGQGLRLIYYSQIVNDFQKGDIAEGYSVSREKKESFPLTVTSAQKNPTAFYLCASKQGNTEAFFGQGTRLTVV.